Listed below are T cell receptor beta chains from one sample, sequenced in a study of blood T cell repertoires in COVID-19. Only in-frame clones appear in the TCRdb table, and some are missing; sequencing was by immunoSEQ multiplex PCR. The sample has 250,000 to 350,000 clones; roughly 86% are singletons. Specimen: PBMCs or T cells enriched from blood (not recorded which). The receptor source for this set is a woman aged 25 to 39 who had recovered from COVID-19. Each CDR3 is given with its conserved first and last residue.

v_call: TRBV30; j_call: TRBJ2-6; cdr3_aa: CAWSVRAGGAPPLRGANVLTF
v_call: TRBV9; j_call: TRBJ1-2; cdr3_aa: CASSTSGTNYGYTF
v_call: TRBV18; j_call: TRBJ1-5; cdr3_aa: CASSGQGSNQPQHF
v_call: TRBV28; j_call: TRBJ2-3; cdr3_aa: CASSFSSGIISDTQYF
v_call: TRBV27; j_call: TRBJ1-1; cdr3_aa: CASSLSGLGGAYGTEAFF
v_call: TRBV5-4; j_call: TRBJ2-3; cdr3_aa: CASSLPGLDLTDTQYF
v_call: TRBV7-8; j_call: TRBJ2-7; cdr3_aa: CASSLAGTSRGEQYF
v_call: TRBV28; j_call: TRBJ1-2; cdr3_aa: CASSLLWQGETNYGYTF
v_call: TRBV10-3; j_call: TRBJ2-1; cdr3_aa: CAILAGETNEQFF
v_call: TRBV6-5; j_call: TRBJ1-5; cdr3_aa: CASSRTGVSNQPQHF
v_call: TRBV24-1; j_call: TRBJ1-2; cdr3_aa: CATSDGQLYGYTF
v_call: TRBV24-1; j_call: TRBJ2-1; cdr3_aa: CATSGLAGGVVDEQFF
v_call: TRBV9; j_call: TRBJ1-5; cdr3_aa: CASSLTGYSNQPQHF
v_call: TRBV27; j_call: TRBJ1-2; cdr3_aa: CASRGGSYGYTF
v_call: TRBV9; j_call: TRBJ2-1; cdr3_aa: CASSGRSGGTSYNEQFF
v_call: TRBV12-3/TRBV12-4; j_call: TRBJ1-2; cdr3_aa: CAVRGNYGYTF
v_call: TRBV20-1; j_call: TRBJ1-2; cdr3_aa: CSVGTDYGYTF
v_call: TRBV3-1/TRBV3-2; j_call: TRBJ1-2; cdr3_aa: CASSQDRGYGYTF
v_call: TRBV29-1; j_call: TRBJ2-7; cdr3_aa: CSVGVRAGVHEQYF
v_call: TRBV2; j_call: TRBJ1-2; cdr3_aa: CASKTRSQGYTF
v_call: TRBV4-1; j_call: TRBJ2-2; cdr3_aa: CASSQKLAGEGAGELFF
v_call: TRBV5-4; j_call: TRBJ2-1; cdr3_aa: CASSWSQGNNEQFF
v_call: TRBV2; j_call: TRBJ1-6; cdr3_aa: CASSEMGQGISNSPLHF
v_call: TRBV5-8; j_call: TRBJ2-5; cdr3_aa: CASSLLFGRARETQYF
v_call: TRBV11-2; j_call: TRBJ2-5; cdr3_aa: CASSPAETQYF
v_call: TRBV7-8; j_call: TRBJ2-5; cdr3_aa: CASSRRGTGETQYF
v_call: TRBV6-4; j_call: TRBJ2-1; cdr3_aa: CASSAAGESYNEQFF
v_call: TRBV13; j_call: TRBJ2-7; cdr3_aa: CASSLATGRSYEQYF
v_call: TRBV5-1; j_call: TRBJ1-1; cdr3_aa: CASSWDSVTEAFF
v_call: TRBV6-1; j_call: TRBJ1-2; cdr3_aa: CASRTGHGYTF
v_call: TRBV4-3; j_call: TRBJ1-4; cdr3_aa: CASSQDSQGPEKLFF
v_call: TRBV5-1; j_call: TRBJ1-1; cdr3_aa: CASSFDTGEAFF
v_call: TRBV6-1; j_call: TRBJ1-4; cdr3_aa: CASSEAKGASSEKLFF
v_call: TRBV20-1; j_call: TRBJ2-1; cdr3_aa: CSANDATSGINEQFF
v_call: TRBV5-1; j_call: TRBJ1-1; cdr3_aa: CASSLSPNTEAFF
v_call: TRBV7-2; j_call: TRBJ2-3; cdr3_aa: CASSLTLEPTSALF
v_call: TRBV11-2; j_call: TRBJ2-1; cdr3_aa: CASSPGSGRAGPINEQFF
v_call: TRBV24-1; j_call: TRBJ1-6; cdr3_aa: CASGKGTGDYNSPLHF
v_call: TRBV5-5; j_call: TRBJ2-5; cdr3_aa: CASSWGFGQETQYF
v_call: TRBV18; j_call: TRBJ2-7; cdr3_aa: CASSYAGQGFYEQYF
v_call: TRBV27; j_call: TRBJ1-2; cdr3_aa: CASSQGTGGYGYTF
v_call: TRBV12-1; j_call: TRBJ1-5; cdr3_aa: CASSLIDRREYSNQPQHF
v_call: TRBV28; j_call: TRBJ2-1; cdr3_aa: CASMTSGYNEQFF
v_call: TRBV29-1; j_call: TRBJ1-2; cdr3_aa: CSVEFLGQGANGYTF
v_call: TRBV12-2; j_call: TRBJ1-1; cdr3_aa: CASRPGQARNTEAFF
v_call: TRBV14; j_call: TRBJ2-1; cdr3_aa: CASSQARGGDYNEQFF
v_call: TRBV28; j_call: TRBJ2-7; cdr3_aa: CASSFTGTGGMYEQYF
v_call: TRBV25-1; j_call: TRBJ1-3; cdr3_aa: CASMSGQGTSSGNTIYF
v_call: TRBV27; j_call: TRBJ2-7; cdr3_aa: CASSSLSEGLELYEQYF
v_call: TRBV11-2; j_call: TRBJ2-5; cdr3_aa: CASSLGWDSKETQYF
v_call: TRBV25-1; j_call: TRBJ1-4; cdr3_aa: CASSELGAGKDEKLFF
v_call: TRBV7-2; j_call: TRBJ1-1; cdr3_aa: CASSPDRGRKFEAFF
v_call: TRBV27; j_call: TRBJ2-7; cdr3_aa: CASSLASGYEQYF